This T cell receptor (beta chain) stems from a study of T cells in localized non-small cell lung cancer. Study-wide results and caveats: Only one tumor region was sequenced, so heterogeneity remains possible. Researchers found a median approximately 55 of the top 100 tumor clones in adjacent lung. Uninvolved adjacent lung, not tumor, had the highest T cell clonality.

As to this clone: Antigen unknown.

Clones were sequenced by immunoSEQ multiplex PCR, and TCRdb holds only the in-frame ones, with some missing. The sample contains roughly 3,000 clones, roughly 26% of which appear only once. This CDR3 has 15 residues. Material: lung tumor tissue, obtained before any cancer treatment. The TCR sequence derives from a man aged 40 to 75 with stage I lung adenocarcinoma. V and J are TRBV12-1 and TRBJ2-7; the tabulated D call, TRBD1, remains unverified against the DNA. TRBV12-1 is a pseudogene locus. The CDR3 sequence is CASSHSGQQSCEQYF. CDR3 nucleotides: TGTGCCAGCAGCCATTCGGGACAGCAGTCGTGTGAGCAGTACTTC.